This T cell receptor (beta chain) appears in the sequencing data of a study of vaccination and CD4 T cells after COVID-19. Study-wide context: The stimulus for the cells was overlapping spike peptides derived from SARS-CoV-2, HCoV-NL63, HCoV-OC43 and HCoV-229E. Notes on the study in general: In convalescent patients, a median approximately 90% of reactive clones appeared only post-vaccination. When vaccine-specific clones from convalescent patients were examined, 304 of 307 were spike mono-reactive.

This CDR3 has 15 amino acids. Germline CDR1 reads SEHNR; CDR2 reads FQNEAQ (reference sequence). V lost 5 bases, J lost 4 bases, and 7 bases stayed unmatched. The sample's treatment: approximately nine-day PBMC culture with coronavirus spike peptide pools or control peptides (ViraFEST assay). First, ViraFEST expanded antigen-specific T cells with peptide pools, and next it sequenced the TCRs. A word on this clonotype: Its antigen is as yet unknown.

An Oncomine TCR Beta short-read assay was used to sequence the DNA from cultured CD4+ T cells. TCRdb processed the PCR reads anew with MiXCR; each CDR3 protein has one entry. The sample lists some 14,000 distinct CDR3 sequences; approximately 64% were seen once. Material for sequencing was CD4+ T cells from blood, cultured in vitro. This clonotype was sampled from a human donor who had recovered from COVID-19. This chain joins TRBV7-9 and TRBJ2-1; TRBD2 aligns across 8 bases. The CDR3 DNA reads as TGTGCCAGCAGCGCCCTGGCGGGGGGTTACAATGAGCAGTTCTTC. This sequence encodes CASSALAGGYNEQFF.